The rows below give T cell receptor beta chains drawn from one sample of a study of blood T cells in healthy people across ages. TCRdb reprocessed the 5' RACE reads with MiXCR, giving one entry per CDR3 protein. The table includes approximately 850,000 distinct CDR3 sequences, 58% detected once. The sequenced sample was blood. The origin of the receptors is a young man in good health. The CDR3 runs from the conserved cysteine through the conserved F or W. The order of the fields is D gene, CDR3 length, V gene, clone size, J gene, CDR3 protein, CDR3 DNA. The D gene is left open where the match is weak. Expanded clones get a size class; other rows say once, few or many, or leave the size out.

.	13	TRBV7-9	once	TRBJ2-5	CASSPEGPAPLYF	TGTGCCAGCAGCCCGGAGGGACCCGCCCCGTTGTACTTC
.	17	TRBV25-1	.	TRBJ1-1	CASSEYVPTGKNTEAFF	TGTGCCAGCAGTGAATATGTCCCGACTGGGAAGAACACTGAAGCTTTCTTT
.	15	TRBV27	few	TRBJ1-5	CASSLLRDGNQPQHF	TGTGCCAGCAGTTTATTGCGGGACGGCAATCAGCCCCAGCATTTT
.	13	TRBV29-1	.	TRBJ1-2	CSVGGGTNHGYTF	TGCAGCGTTGGGGGGGGAACCAACCATGGCTACACCTTC
TRBD1	13	TRBV15	few	TRBJ1-6	CATRGPVNSPLHF	TGTGCCACGAGGGGGCCCGTTAATTCACCCCTCCACTTT
.	15	TRBV5-1	.	TRBJ2-1	CASSSTGQGAREQLF	TGCGCCAGCAGCTCGACCGGGCAGGGGGCGCGGGAGCAGTTATTC
.	14	TRBV4-2	few	TRBJ2-1	CASSDSGGYDEQFF	TGTGCCAGCAGCGATAGTGGAGGGTATGATGAGCAGTTCTTC
TRBD2	16	TRBV27	.	TRBJ2-3	CASSSNSGRAEDTQYF	TGTGCCAGCAGTTCCAATAGCGGGAGGGCCGAAGATACGCAGTATTTT
TRBD1	14	TRBV7-9	.	TRBJ1-2	CASSRGQGTAGYTF	TGTGCCAGCAGCCGCGGACAGGGCACTGCTGGCTACACCTTC
.	13	TRBV20-1	many	TRBJ2-1	CSAGGDTYNEQFF	TGCAGTGCTGGAGGGGACACATACAATGAGCAGTTCTTC